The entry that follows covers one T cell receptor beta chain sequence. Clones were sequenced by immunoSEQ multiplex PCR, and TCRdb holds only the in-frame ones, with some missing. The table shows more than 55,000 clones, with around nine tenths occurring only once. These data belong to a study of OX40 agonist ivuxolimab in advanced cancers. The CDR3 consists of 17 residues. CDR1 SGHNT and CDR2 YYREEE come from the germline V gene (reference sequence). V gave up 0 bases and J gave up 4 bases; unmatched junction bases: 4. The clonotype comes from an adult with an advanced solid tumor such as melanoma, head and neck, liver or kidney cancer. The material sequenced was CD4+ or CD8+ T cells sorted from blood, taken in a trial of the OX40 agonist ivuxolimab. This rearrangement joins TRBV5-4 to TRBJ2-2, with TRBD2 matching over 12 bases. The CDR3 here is CASSLGTSGMTTGELFF. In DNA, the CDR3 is TGTGCCAGCAGCTTGGGGACTAGCGGGATGACCACCGGGGAGCTGTTTTTT.